This paragraph covers one T cell receptor (beta chain) sequence. Its antigen is not known. Assay: immunoSEQ multiplex PCR; the TCRdb copy retains only in-frame clones and omits some. The table shows about 130,000 clones, with about 96% occurring only once. This CDR3 comprises 13 residues. V shed 4 bases, J shed 5 bases, and the junction held 1 base outside the gene matches. Per germline, CDR1 SGHTA and CDR2 FQGNSA. The record originates from a study of cytomegalovirus exposure and HLA in healthy donors. General study findings and limits: Among TCR beta chains, those listed as cytomegalovirus-associated numbered over 150. Across donors, most TCRs were seen rarely, yet some public ones were widespread.

The donors were in the roughly 110-subject validation cohort; that cohort was separate from the approximately 700-subject first cohort. Sequenced sample: PBMCs. The J gene is TRBJ1-5, the V gene TRBV7-2; 8 nucleotides agree with TRBD1. The clonotype originates from a man aged 18 to 29 in good health and CMV-seronegative. In DNA form, the CDR3 reads TGTGCCAGCAGCTACAGGGGGGATCAGCCCCAGCATTTT. Residues: CASSYRGDQPQHF. Based on the CDR3 plus reference TRBV7-2 and TRBJ1-5, the full variable domain is GAGVSQSPSNKVTEKGKDVELRCDPISGHTALYWYRQSLGQGLEFLIYFQGNSAPDKSGLPSDRFSAERTGGSVSTLTIQRTQQEDSAVYLCASSYRGDQPQHFGDGTRLSIL.